The 31 T cell receptor beta chains presented below share a single source sample, sequenced in a study of T-cell memory formation after mild COVID-19. TCRdb recomputed calls from the 5' RACE reads with MiXCR, one row per CDR3 protein. The sample carries roughly 100,000 distinct CDR3 sequences, roughly 12% recorded once. Sequencing input: PBMCs or a T cell subset sorted from them (not recorded which). These receptors originate from an adult woman who had mild COVID-19 (a few samples of this study predate the infection). Cell type and time point are not known.

The V call is TRBV7-9, the J call TRBJ1-1; D is unresolved. V was clipped by 2 bases and J by 0 bases, with 7 bases between them. This CDR3 has 14 amino acids. Germline V lookup: CDR1 SEHNR, CDR2 FQNEAQ (reference sequence). CDR3 in amino acids: CASSLRGMNTEAFF. DNA for the CDR3: TGTGCCAGCAGCTTACGAGGAATGAACACTGAAGCTTTCTTT.

This clonotype was observed a few times. The V call is TRBV11-2, the J call TRBJ2-3; D not resolved. V lost 4 bases and J 3 bases, leaving 11 bases between the germline ends. There are 14 residues in the CDR3. The germline gives CDR1 SGHAT, CDR2 FQNNGV. The CDR3 is CASSSISETDTQYF. In DNA, the CDR3 is TGTGCCAGCAGCTCCATCTCCGAGACAGATACGCAGTATTTT. The full variable domain, with the rest looked up from reference TRBV11-2 and TRBJ2-3, is EAGVAQSPRYKIIEKRQSVAFWCNPISGHATLYWYQQILGQGPKLLIQFQNNGVVDDSQLPKDRFSAERLKGVDSTLKIQPAKLEDSAVYLCASSSISETDTQYFGPGTRLTVL.

This clonotype was picked up a small number of times. The chain combines TRBV7-8 with TRBJ1-1; D gene ambiguous. This CDR3 has 14 residues. Trimming left V 2 bases short and J 4 bases short, with 11 bases between. Germline V gene data show CDR1 as SGHVS and CDR2 as FQNEAQ. This chain's CDR3 is CASSLSGWGTEAFF. For the CDR3, the DNA is TGTGCCAGCAGCTTATCAGGCTGGGGCACTGAAGCTTTCTTT.

This clonotype was seen a handful of times. The CDR3 nucleotides are TGCAGCGTTGAGGTCACAGTCCGGGACGAGCAGTACTTC. This translates into CSVEVTVRDEQYF. The V and J genes are TRBV29-1 and TRBJ2-7; D not resolved. Germline V gene sequence: CDR1 SQVTM, CDR2 ANQGSEA. The CDR3 runs to 13 residues. Trimming stripped 3 bases from V and 5 bases from J, with 14 bases between.

This clonotype was seen a few times. This sequence joins TRBV7-9 and TRBJ2-1; D remains ambiguous. CDR1 is SEHNR, CDR2 FQNEAQ, per germline (reference sequence). CDR3 length: 13 residues. Trimming cost V 4 bases and J 5 bases, with 9 bases left between them. The CDR3, as DNA: TGTGCCAGCAGCTCGACAACCCACAATGAGCAGTTCTTC. Translated: CASSSTTHNEQFF.

This clonotype was counted only a few times. The chain recombines TRBV9 with TRBJ2-7; TRBD2 is a possible D gene (6 bases). The V and J ends lost 2 bases and 2 bases respectively, with 11 bases between them. Germline V CDR1 and CDR2: SGDLS, YYNGEE. There are 14 residues in the CDR3. The CDR3 loop reads CASSVGGDPYEQYF. In DNA form, the CDR3 reads TGTGCCAGCAGCGTCGGGGGTGACCCCTACGAGCAGTACTTC.

This rearrangement joins TRBV5-4 to TRBJ2-7; D possibly corresponds to TRBD2 (6 bases). V shed 0 bases and J shed 3 bases, with 13 bases lying between them. CDR1 and CDR2 (germline): SGHNT, YYREEE (reference sequence). This CDR3 is built from 15 residues. The CDR3 protein is CASSLAGTDVYEQYF. DNA for the CDR3: TGTGCCAGCAGCTTGGCCGGGACTGACGTCTACGAGCAGTACTTC.

This clonotype was detected only a few times. The genes are TRBV4-1 and TRBJ1-1; weak D call: TRBD1 (5 bases). With 6 bases removed from V and 4 bases from J, the gap between germline ends came to 15 bases. Germline CDR1 MGHRA, CDR2 YSYEKL. The CDR3 loop spans 14 amino acids. CDR3 DNA sequence: TGCGCCAGCAGGCGGGCCTCGGGGGGCACTGAAGCTTTCTTT. It is translated as CASRRASGGTEAFF.

The chain's CDR3 is CASSSSSLGNEQYF. In DNA, the CDR3 is TGTGCCAGCAGCTCGAGTTCCTTGGGGAACGAGCAGTACTTC. V is TRBV27 and J is TRBJ2-7; D not resolved. V was shortened by 6 bases and J by 5 bases, with 17 bases between the two germline ends. Germline CDR1 and CDR2: MNHEY and SMNVEV (reference sequence). The CDR3 contains 14 residues.

The chain uses TRBV7-6 and TRBJ2-3; D perhaps matches TRBD1 (6 bases). The germline V gene has CDR1 SGHVS and CDR2 FNYEAQ. V was clipped by 2 bases and J by 2 bases, with 14 bases between them. The CDR3 length is 16 residues. The DNA of the CDR3 is TGTGCCAGCAGCTTACCACTAACAGGGCCCACAGATACGCAGTATTTT. Its protein product is CASSLPLTGPTDTQYF.

In this sample, this clonotype turned up a few times. The chain carries TRBV30 and TRBJ1-1, with 9 bases matching TRBD1. V lost 3 bases to trimming and J lost 1 base; unmatched junction nucleotides: 3. CDR1 and CDR2 (germline): GTSNPN, SVGIG (reference sequence). This CDR3 has 14 residues. The CDR3 bases are TGTGCCTGGAGCTGGACAGGGGAGAACACTGAAGCTTTCTTT. It translates to CAWSWTGENTEAFF.

The chain links TRBV13 to TRBJ2-4; a weak D match, TRBD2 (7 bases). This CDR3 is 14 amino acids long. Germline CDR1 and CDR2: PRHDT and FYEKMQ (reference sequence). Trimming left V 6 bases short and J 2 bases short, with 11 bases between. This CDR3 reads CASSWGGSKNIQYF. DNA for the CDR3: TGTGCCAGCAGTTGGGGGGGCTCCAAAAACATTCAGTACTTC.

The chain uses TRBV24-1 and TRBJ1-5; D is ambiguous. The CDR3 sequence is 14 residues long. Germline lookup yields CDR1 KGHDR and CDR2 SFDVKD. Trimming left V 7 bases short and J 0 bases short, with 9 bases between. The DNA of the CDR3 is TGTGCCACCAGACAGTGGAATAGCAATCAGCCCCAGCATTTT. Its protein product is CATRQWNSNQPQHF.

The chain combines TRBV5-6 with TRBJ1-5; no definite D call. The CDR3 contains 14 residues. Per germline, CDR1 SGHDT and CDR2 YYEEEE. Trimming shortened V by 2 bases and J by 0 bases, and 6 bases separated the two germline ends. CDR3 DNA sequence: TGTGCCAGCAGCTTTGGGGTTAGCAATCAGCCCCAGCATTTT. Its translation: CASSFGVSNQPQHF. Variable domain in full (rest from reference TRBV5-6 and TRBJ1-5): DAGVTQSPTHLIKTRGQQVTLRCSPKSGHDTVSWYQQALGQGPQFIFQYYEEEERQRGNFPDRFSGHQFPNYSSELNVNALLLGDSALYLCASSFGVSNQPQHFGDGTRLSIL.

This clonotype was detected many times. This sequence joins TRBV7-6 and TRBJ2-3; tentatively, D is TRBD2 (6 bases). The V end lost 4 bases, the J end lost 0 bases, and 14 bases lay between the germline ends. The germline V gene encodes CDR1 SGHVS and CDR2 FNYEAQ. This CDR3 spans 16 amino acids. CDR3 sequence reads: CASSSGRGGSTDTQYF. DNA for the CDR3: TGTGCCAGCAGCTCCGGGAGAGGAGGGAGCACAGATACGCAGTATTTT.

This clonotype was seen ten or more times. The chain employs TRBV4-1 and TRBJ2-3; TRBD2 matches at 10 bases. The CDR3 has 15 residues. Germline-derived CDR1 and CDR2 are MGHRA and YSYEKL. Trimming removed 0 bases from V and 10 bases from J; junction bases left unmatched: 7. The CDR3 DNA reads as TGCGCCAGCAGCCAAGAAGGTTCCAGCGGGAGGGCGCAGTATTTT. Translation gives CASSQEGSSGRAQYF.

This clonotype was counted only a few times. The chain links TRBV12-3 or TRBV12-4 to TRBJ2-7; no firm D call. Between the trimmed V and J ends, which lost 3 bases and 3 bases, there was a span of 9 bases. The CDR3 has 13 residues. This CDR3 is CASSFGPGYEQYF. DNA of the CDR3: TGTGCCAGCAGTTTTGGTCCAGGCTACGAGCAGTACTTC.

In this sample, this clonotype turned up a few times. The gene calls are TRBV7-8 and TRBJ2-7, with 8 bases lining up with TRBD2. This CDR3 has 16 amino acids. V was pared by 3 bases and J by 0 bases, with 7 bases of the junction left unmatched. In germline, CDR1 is SGHVS, CDR2 FQNEAQ. The DNA of the CDR3 is TGTGCCAGCAGCTTCCTCAGCGGGGGCTCCTCCTACGAGCAGTACTTC. Its translation: CASSFLSGGSSYEQYF.

This clonotype occurred many times. This chain links TRBV12-3 or TRBV12-4 with TRBJ2-1, with TRBD2 as a possible D gene (5 bases). V lost 5 bases, J lost 1 base, and 12 bases lay in between. The CDR3 is 15 amino acids. The CDR3 loop is CASSRGPPSYNEQFF. The CDR3 coding sequence is TGTGCCAGCAGTCGCGGGCCTCCATCCTACAATGAGCAGTTCTTC.

J is TRBJ2-3 and V is TRBV7-2; 10 bases align to TRBD2. The CDR3 has 16 residues. The germline CDR1 and CDR2 sequences are SGHTA and FQGNSA. The junction had 10 bases not matched to a gene; V was cut back by 5 bases and J by 5 bases. The CDR3 protein is CASSLSLAGNIDTQYF. Written as DNA, the CDR3 is TGTGCCAGCAGCCTCTCACTAGCGGGGAATATAGATACGCAGTATTTT.

Many counts were recorded for this clonotype. This rearrangement joins TRBV4-2 to TRBJ2-2, with 7 bases fitting TRBD2. With 5 bases clipped from V and 7 bases from J, the junction kept 13 bases outside the gene matches. There are 16 residues in the CDR3. CDR1 is LGHNA and CDR2 is YNFKEQ in the germline V gene. The CDR3 DNA sequence: TGTGCCAGCAGCTTGAGGCATACCGGGGGGAGCGGGGAGCTGTTTTTT. The encoded protein is CASSLRHTGGSGELFF.

Many counts were recorded for this clonotype. This chain uses TRBV4-1 with TRBJ2-2, with 7 bases that match TRBD2. V shed 4 bases, J shed 1 base, and the junction held 0 bases outside the gene matches. Germline loops: CDR1 MGHRA, CDR2 YSYEKL. The CDR3 loop spans 14 amino acids. CDR3 sequence (DNA): TGCGCCAGCAGCCCGGGGGGGAACACCGGGGAGCTGTTTTTT. It specifies CASSPGGNTGELFF.

The chain combines TRBV7-8 with TRBJ2-1; D gene ambiguous. V lost 5 bases to trimming and J lost 1 base, with 12 bases between them. Germline V lookup: CDR1 SGHVS, CDR2 FQNEAQ. The CDR3 spans 15 residues. CDR3 bases: TGTGCCAGCAGCCCCCCGGAGAAATCCTACAATGAGCAGTTCTTC. This translates into CASSPPEKSYNEQFF.

Only a few counts were recorded for this clonotype. The rearrangement links TRBV5-5 to TRBJ2-1; 13 bases are shared with TRBD2. Germline V gives CDR1 SGHKS, CDR2 YYEKEE (reference sequence). The CDR3 length is 17 residues. J was trimmed by 8 bases and V by 4 bases; bases with no gene match: 12. Written as DNA, the CDR3 is TGTGCCAGCAGCACCGGACTAGCGGGGGTTTTAAGGGATGAGCAGTTCTTC. As protein: CASSTGLAGVLRDEQFF.

This clonotype was counted only a few times. The gene calls are TRBV20-1 and TRBJ2-1; a possible D gene is TRBD2 (5 bases). CDR1 DFQATT and CDR2 SNEGSKA come from the germline V gene (reference sequence). V was shortened by 0 bases and J by 5 bases, with 14 bases between the two germline ends. The CDR3 totals 15 residues. CDR3 amino acids: CSARDSKRIHNEQFF. In DNA form, the CDR3 reads TGCAGTGCTAGAGATTCTAAGCGGATCCACAATGAGCAGTTCTTC.

The table lists this clonotype with a few counts. J is TRBJ2-7 and V is TRBV7-6, with D possibly TRBD1 on 6 matching bases. Germline assignment: CDR1 SGHVS and CDR2 FNYEAQ. CDR3 size: 14 residues. Deletions cut 5 bases from V and 2 bases from J, with 13 bases between. The CDR3 here is CASSPQGFTYEQYF. The DNA for the CDR3 is TGTGCCAGCAGCCCGCAGGGGTTCACCTACGAGCAGTACTTC.

This clonotype occurred a few times. This chain joins TRBV9 and TRBJ2-3; 9 nucleotides match TRBD2. CDR3 length: 16 amino acids. The germline gives CDR1 SGDLS, CDR2 YYNGEE. The J segment lost 2 bases and the V segment lost 3 bases, leaving 7 bases of the junction unmatched. CDR3 in amino acids: CASSAELAGLTDTQYF. CDR3 in DNA: TGTGCCAGCAGCGCCGAGCTAGCGGGACTCACAGATACGCAGTATTTT. Drawing the rest from reference TRBV9 and TRBJ2-3, the complete variable domain is DSGVTQTPKHLITATGQRVTLRCSPRSGDLSVYWYQQSLDQGLQFLIQYYNGEERAKGNILERFSAQQFPDLHSELNLSSLELGDSALYFCASSAELAGLTDTQYFGPGTRLTVL.

The rearrangement links TRBV2 to TRBJ2-3; D may match TRBD1 or TRBD2 (5 bases each). Trimming cost V 1 base and J 2 bases, with 13 bases left between them. CDR1 and CDR2 (germline): SNHLY, FYNNEI. This CDR3 has 16 residues. This chain's CDR3 is CASSEGGWETTDTQYF. The CDR3 bases are TGTGCCAGCAGTGAAGGGGGGTGGGAGACCACAGATACGCAGTATTTT.

The chain combines TRBV7-2 with TRBJ2-5; D gene unclear. Trimming removed 8 bases from V and 2 bases from J, with 21 bases in between. Germline V gene sequence: CDR1 SGHTA, CDR2 FQGNSA. CDR3 size: 16 residues. This CDR3 reads CASSLGTPTRQETQYF. The CDR3 DNA sequence: TGTGCCAGCTCCCTTGGTACTCCGACCAGGCAAGAGACCCAGTACTTC.

This clonotype came up a few times. The chain joins TRBV13 to TRBJ2-1, with 7 bases that match TRBD2. Germline V CDR1 and CDR2: PRHDT, FYEKMQ (reference sequence). The CDR3 spans 17 residues. V was pared by 5 bases and J by 5 bases, with 15 bases of the junction left unmatched. The chain's CDR3 is CASSPRLADPLDNEQFF. CDR3 in DNA: TGTGCCAGCAGCCCGCGGCTAGCGGATCCTCTCGACAATGAGCAGTTCTTC. Filled out from reference TRBV13 and TRBJ2-1, the complete variable domain reads AAGVIQSPRHLIKEKRETATLKCYPIPRHDTVYWYQQGPGQDPQFLISFYEKMQSDKGSIPDRFSAQQFSDYHSELNMSSLELGDSALYFCASSPRLADPLDNEQFFGPGTRLTVL.

The chain carries TRBV5-1 and TRBJ1-1; unclear D gene. This CDR3 spans 15 amino acids. Trimming stripped 0 bases from V and 2 bases from J, with 11 bases between. Germline loops: CDR1 SGHRS, CDR2 YFSETQ. CDR3 sequence (DNA): TGCGCCAGCAGCTTGGTAGGAGGGCATAACACTGAAGCTTTCTTT. This sequence encodes CASSLVGGHNTEAFF.